Listed below are T cell receptor beta chains from one sample, sequenced in a study of T cells expressing NK-cell markers. TCRdb reprocessed the 5' RACE reads; each CDR3 protein has one entry and no DNA is given. The sample table includes 150,000 or so distinct CDR3 sequences. The sample consisted of blood T cells: a sorted CD56 or NKG2C T cell subset, CD4+ or CD8+ T cells, or bulk PBMC T cells (not recorded which). Every receptor here comes from a woman aged 45-65 years in good health. Both conserved end residues are part of each CDR3.

cdr3_length	v_call	j_call	cdr3_aa
14	TRBV2	TRBJ2-3	CATKEGWATDTQYF
14	TRBV6-1	TRBJ2-2	CASRTGGAEGELFF
14	TRBV29-1	TRBJ2-1	CSVEDLGIPLEQFF
16	TRBV4-1	TRBJ2-1	CASSEVAGVSYNEQFF
14	TRBV13	TRBJ2-1	CASSTGDRVNEQFF
15	TRBV4-1	TRBJ2-7	CASSPGLAGMYEQYF
14	TRBV24-1	TRBJ2-1	CATRKSGQGLEQFF
12	TRBV20-1	TRBJ1-1	CSARSRQIEAFF
12	TRBV12-3/TRBV12-4	TRBJ1-5	CASSQLEGPQHF
16	TRBV12-3/TRBV12-4	TRBJ2-4	CASSPGVGESKNIQYF
16	TRBV20-1	TRBJ1-3	CSAREEVGVSGNTIYF
15	TRBV7-9	TRBJ2-5	CASSSSGTIRETQYF
16	TRBV7-9	TRBJ1-4	CASSSRTVTTNEKLFF
14	TRBV25-1	TRBJ2-1	CASIPRDSYNEQFF
15	TRBV10-3	TRBJ2-5	CAIQTTAGKAGTQYF
14	TRBV5-1	TRBJ2-3	CASSVQQSTDTQYF
15	TRBV7-9	TRBJ2-3	CASSYRDRGTDTQYF
13	TRBV7-2	TRBJ2-3	CASSLAGADTQYF
17	TRBV27	TRBJ2-3	CASSSLVAGDKTDTQYF
14	TRBV10-2	TRBJ2-7	CASKMEGRFYEQYF